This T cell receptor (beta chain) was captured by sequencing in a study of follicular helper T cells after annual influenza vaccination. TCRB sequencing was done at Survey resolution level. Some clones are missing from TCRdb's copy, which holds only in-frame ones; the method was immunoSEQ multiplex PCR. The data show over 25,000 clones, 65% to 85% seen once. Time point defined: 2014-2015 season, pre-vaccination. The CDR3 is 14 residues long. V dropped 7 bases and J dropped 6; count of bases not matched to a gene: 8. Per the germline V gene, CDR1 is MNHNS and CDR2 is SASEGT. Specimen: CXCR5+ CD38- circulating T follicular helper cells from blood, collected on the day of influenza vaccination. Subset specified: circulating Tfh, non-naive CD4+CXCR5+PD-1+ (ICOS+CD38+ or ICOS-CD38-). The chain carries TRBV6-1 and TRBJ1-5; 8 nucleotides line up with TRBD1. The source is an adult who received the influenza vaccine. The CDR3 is CASNQLTGVQPQHF. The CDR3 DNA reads TGTGCCAGCAATCAATTGACAGGGGTTCAGCCCCAGCATTTT.